A single sample is the source of the 31 T cell receptor beta chains below, sequenced in a study of cytomegalovirus exposure and HLA in healthy donors. In the PCR, 60 Vbeta and 13 Jbeta primers were used. Generated by immunoSEQ multiplex PCR, the TCRdb table keeps only in-frame clones and is missing some. The sample records about 120,000 clones, under 80% being singletons. The sample taken for sequencing was PBMCs. These receptors were collected from a man between 40 and 49 years old in good health and CMV-seropositive.

The rearrangement links TRBV2 to TRBJ1-1; TRBD1 agrees at 8 bases. J was trimmed by 0 bases and V by 10 bases; bases with no gene match: 1. CDR3 length: 12 residues. From germline, CDR1 is SNHLY and CDR2 FYNNEI. CDR3 region: CAKDRVNTEAFF. In DNA form, the CDR3 reads TGTGCCAAGGACAGGGTGAACACTGAAGCTTTCTTT.

This clone was picked up a small number of times. The V call is TRBV4-1, the J call TRBJ1-2, with D perhaps matching TRBD1 (5 bases). In germline, CDR1 is MGHRA, CDR2 YSYEKL. The ends were cut back, 1 base at V and 2 bases at J, with 5 bases in the middle. CDR3 length equals 13 residues. The CDR3 loop is CASSQAGNYGYTF. The CDR3 nucleotides are TGCGCCAGCAGCCAAGCAGGGAACTATGGCTACACCTTC.

A few counts support this clone. The gene calls are TRBV6-6 and TRBJ2-3, with 8 bases identical to TRBD1. J was trimmed by 1 base and V by 6 bases; bases with no gene match: 3. This CDR3 has 14 residues. Germline lookup yields CDR1 MNHNY and CDR2 SVGAGI (reference sequence). The CDR3 is CASSPGGGTDTQYF. DNA for the CDR3: TGTGCCAGCAGCCCAGGGGGCGGCACAGATACGCAGTATTTT.

The rearrangement uses TRBV6-5 and TRBJ1-1; D might be TRBD1 (6 bases). Germline V gene sequence: CDR1 MNHEY, CDR2 SVGAGI. V lost 4 bases and J 1 base, leaving 7 bases between the germline ends. CDR3 length: 13 amino acids. The CDR3: CASSWTENTEAFF. Here the CDR3 DNA reads TGTGCCAGCAGTTGGACAGAGAACACTGAAGCTTTCTTT.

J is TRBJ2-2 and V is TRBV7-2, with 11 bases that match TRBD2. Germline CDR1 reads SGHTA; CDR2 reads FQGNSA. The CDR3 loop spans 17 amino acids. The trim removed 5 bases at V and 0 bases at J, leaving 5 bases unmatched. The CDR3 sequence is CASSKRSGRANTGELFF. The CDR3 coding sequence is TGTGCCAGCAGCAAGCGTAGCGGGAGGGCGAACACCGGGGAGCTGTTTTTT.

V usage is TRBV11-3 and J usage is TRBJ2-2, with 7 nucleotides matching TRBD1. There are 16 residues in the CDR3. Germline lookup yields CDR1 SGHNT and CDR2 YENEEA. V lost 2 bases to trimming and J lost 0 bases; unmatched junction nucleotides: 3. CDR3 nucleotides: TGTGCCAGCAGCTTACGGACAGGATCGAACACCGGGGAGCTGTTTTTT. This translates into CASSLRTGSNTGELFF.

The V gene is TRBV25-1, the J gene TRBJ2-1, with TRBD2 matching 7 bases. This CDR3 has 16 residues. Germline CDR1 and CDR2: MGHDK and SYGVNS. V shed 1 base and J 4 bases; nucleotides not matched to a gene: 7. The CDR3 DNA sequence: TGTGCCAGCAGTGAATCGGGGGGTAGTAATTACAATGAGCAGTTCTTC. Amino acids: CASSESGGSNYNEQFF.

This clone appeared a few times. This chain uses TRBV7-2 with TRBJ2-7; 9 bases match TRBD1. Germline assignment: CDR1 SGHTA and CDR2 FQGNSA. The CDR3 length is 15 residues. With V trimmed by 4 bases and J by 2 bases, 6 bases remained unmatched. CDR3 amino acids: CASSSPGQGTYEQYF. CDR3 nucleotides: TGTGCCAGCAGCTCACCGGGACAGGGTACCTACGAGCAGTACTTC.

This rearrangement joins TRBV27 to TRBJ1-2, with TRBD1 as a possible D gene (5 bases). V lost 10 bases and J 3 bases, leaving 15 bases between the germline ends. The CDR3 totals 13 residues. Germline V CDR1 and CDR2: MNHEY, SMNVEV (reference sequence). As DNA, the CDR3 is TGTGCCATCCTAGGGGAGGAACACTATGGCTACACCTTC. Protein sequence: CAILGEEHYGYTF.

This chain joins TRBV27 and TRBJ1-1, with a weak D call TRBD1 (5 bases). Trimming stripped 1 base from V and 6 bases from J, with 12 bases between. Germline V lookup: CDR1 MNHEY, CDR2 SMNVEV (reference sequence). The CDR3 runs 14 residues. The CDR3 DNA reads as TGTGCCAGCAGTTTATATGGGGAAGGGGCTGAAGCTTTCTTT. The encoded protein is CASSLYGEGAEAFF.

V gene TRBV19 combines with J gene TRBJ1-2; unclear D gene. Germline values: CDR1 LNHDA, CDR2 SQIVND (reference sequence). CDR3 length equals 14 residues. V lost 1 base and J 4 bases, leaving 10 bases between the germline ends. The chain's CDR3 is CASSIGGRFYGYTF. The CDR3, as DNA: TGTGCCAGTAGTATAGGCGGCCGATTCTATGGCTACACCTTC.

J is TRBJ1-5 and V is TRBV4-2; TRBD1 matches 10 bases. J was trimmed by 2 bases and V by 4 bases; bases with no gene match: 5. The CDR3 runs 16 residues. Germline V gene sequence: CDR1 LGHNA, CDR2 YNFKEQ. CDR3 in amino acids: CASSRRGTGGNQPQHF. The CDR3, as DNA: TGTGCCAGCAGCCGCCGTGGGACAGGGGGCAATCAGCCCCAGCATTTT.

The rearrangement links TRBV6-1 to TRBJ1-5, with D possibly being TRBD1 (5 bases). The length of the CDR3 is 15 residues. Trimming pared 5 bases from V and 0 bases from J, leaving 11 bases between. The germline V gene encodes CDR1 MNHNS and CDR2 SASEGT. The CDR3: CASSTGQYSNQPQHF. CDR3 nucleotides: TGTGCCAGCAGTACAGGACAATATAGCAATCAGCCCCAGCATTTT.

This clone has just one count. J is TRBJ2-3 and V is TRBV7-9; tentative D call: TRBD2 (5 bases). Germline CDR1 is SEHNR and CDR2 is FQNEAQ (reference sequence). The CDR3 runs to 15 residues. V lost 3 bases and J lost 0, with 10 bases in between. In DNA form, the CDR3 reads TGTGCCAGCAGCTTCCCCGGGATTAGCACAGATACGCAGTATTTT. Translation: CASSFPGISTDTQYF.

This clone was seen a handful of times. The chain has TRBV6-6 and TRBJ2-7; TRBD1 might be the D (5 bases). Per the germline V gene, CDR1 is MNHNY and CDR2 is SVGAGI (reference sequence). This CDR3 has 14 amino acids. Between the trimmed V and J ends, which lost 4 bases and 2 bases, there was a span of 12 bases. The CDR3 loop is CASSSSGNPYEQYF. The DNA of the CDR3 is TGTGCCAGCAGTTCGTCAGGGAATCCCTACGAGCAGTACTTC.

The chain joins TRBV27 to TRBJ1-5; D is unresolved. The V end lost 5 bases, the J end lost 5 bases, and 10 bases lay between the germline ends. CDR3 length: 13 residues. The germline V gene encodes CDR1 MNHEY and CDR2 SMNVEV (reference sequence). CDR3 residues: CASSLGGDQPQHF. The CDR3 region has the DNA TGTGCCAGCAGTCTCGGCGGGGATCAGCCCCAGCATTTT.

This sequence joins TRBV9 and TRBJ2-1, with D possibly TRBD2 on 7 matching bases. Germline V CDR1 and CDR2: SGDLS, YYNGEE. This CDR3 region has 14 residues. V shed 6 bases and J shed 5 bases, with 15 bases lying between them. CDR3 coding DNA: TGTGCCAGCAACCCACAGGGAGGGGACAATGAGCAGTTCTTC. Protein product: CASNPQGGDNEQFF.

The rearrangement uses TRBV21-1 and TRBJ2-1; the listed D gene, TRBD2, was not tested against the DNA. TRBV21-1 is shown as a pseudogene. CDR3 length: 14 amino acids. This chain's CDR3 is CAREDRVRDNEQFF. The CDR3 bases are TGTGCCCGCGAAGACCGGGTTCGGGACAATGAGCAGTTCTTC.

The chain uses TRBV9 and TRBJ2-1; 11 bases are a match to TRBD2. The CDR3 spans 17 residues. Trimming cost V 3 bases and J 4 bases; bases outside gene matches: 9. The germline V gene encodes CDR1 SGDLS and CDR2 YYNGEE. CDR3 protein: CASSAKILAGDYNEQFF. In DNA, the CDR3 is TGTGCCAGCAGCGCGAAGATACTAGCGGGAGATTACAATGAGCAGTTCTTC.

The genes are TRBV7-2 and TRBJ2-4, with 7 bases identical to TRBD1. This CDR3 contains 14 residues. Germline CDR1 is SGHTA and CDR2 is FQGNSA. After removal of 0 bases from V and 13 bases from J, the junction contained 9 bases not matched to a gene. CDR3: CASSLAPTGQPQYF. In nucleotides, the CDR3 is TGTGCCAGCAGCTTAGCCCCAACGGGACAGCCACAGTACTTC.

The chain employs TRBV29-1 and TRBJ1-1; D perhaps matches TRBD1 (5 bases). Germline values: CDR1 SQVTM, CDR2 ANQGSEA. The length of the CDR3 is 12 residues. Trimming cost V 3 bases and J 2 bases, with 7 bases left between them. The CDR3 coding sequence is TGCAGCGTTGACAGGGATAACACTGAAGCTTTCTTT. This gives the protein CSVDRDNTEAFF.

This clone was recorded once. The rearrangement links TRBV18 to TRBJ1-4, with D maybe TRBD1 (5 bases). Germline loops: CDR1 KGHSH, CDR2 LQKENI. The CDR3 contains 16 residues. Trimming stripped 1 base from V and 0 bases from J, with 9 bases between. CDR3 coding DNA: TGTGCCAGCTCACCACAGCAGGGTGCAACTAATGAAAAACTGTTTTTT. It codes for CASSPQQGATNEKLFF. Combining the CDR3 with reference TRBV18 and TRBJ1-4 gives the whole variable domain NAGVMQNPRHLVRRRGQEARLRCSPMKGHSHVYWYRQLPEEGLKFMVYLQKENIIDESGMPKERFSAEFPKEGPSILRIQQVVRGDSAAYFCASSPQQGATNEKLFFGSGTQLSVL.

The chain recombines TRBV4-3 with TRBJ1-2, with 10 bases that match TRBD1. The trim removed 1 base at V and 14 bases at J, leaving 7 bases unmatched. Per germline, CDR1 LGHNA and CDR2 YSLEER. This CDR3 region has 13 residues. CDR3 sequence reads: CASSQVTGGLPTF. The CDR3 DNA is TGCGCCAGCAGCCAAGTGACAGGGGGCCTTCCGACCTTC.

The chain's CDR3 is CASSSARGSKNIQYF. The CDR3 DNA sequence: TGTGCCAGCAGCTCGGCCAGGGGTTCCAAAAACATTCAGTACTTC. This rearrangement joins TRBV7-2 to TRBJ2-4, with a tentative D call TRBD1 (6 bases). Trimming took off 4 bases at V and 2 bases at J, with 12 bases between the two ends. The CDR3 consists of 15 residues. Per the germline V gene, CDR1 is SGHTA and CDR2 is FQGNSA.

This sequence joins TRBV2 and TRBJ1-1; D is perhaps TRBD1 (5 bases). The ends were cut back, 10 bases at V and 1 base at J, with 13 bases in the middle. CDR1 is SNHLY and CDR2 is FYNNEI in the germline V gene. The CDR3 is made up of 13 amino acids. CDR3 protein: CATKGSENTEAFF. The CDR3 nucleotides read TGTGCCACCAAGGGGTCGGAGAACACTGAAGCTTTCTTT. Together with reference TRBV2 and TRBJ1-1, the CDR3 gives the full variable domain: EPEVTQTPSHQVTQMGQEVILRCVPISNHLYFYWYRQILGQKVEFLVSFYNNEISEKSEIFDDQFSVERPDGSNFTLKIRSTKLEDSAMYFCATKGSENTEAFFGQGTRLTVV.

This clone was seen only a few times. CDR3: CASSSGLAGGETQYF. The CDR3 coding sequence is TGCGCCAGCAGCTCGGGACTAGCGGGAGGAGAGACCCAGTACTTC. The genes are TRBV5-1 and TRBJ2-5; TRBD2 agrees at 15 bases. V was clipped by 3 bases and J by 4 bases; unmatched bases: 1. The CDR3 contains 15 residues. The germline CDR1 and CDR2 sequences are SGHRS and YFSETQ.

The rearrangement links TRBV2 to TRBJ2-7; TRBD1 might be the D (6 bases). This CDR3 comprises 12 residues. Germline V CDR1 and CDR2: SNHLY, FYNNEI. With 9 bases removed from V and 3 bases from J, the gap between germline ends came to 12 bases. CDR3 amino acids: CASRTAFYEQYF. CDR3 bases: TGTGCCAGTCGGACAGCTTTCTACGAGCAGTACTTC. Together with reference TRBV2 and TRBJ2-7, the CDR3 gives the full variable domain: EPEVTQTPSHQVTQMGQEVILRCVPISNHLYFYWYRQILGQKVEFLVSFYNNEISEKSEIFDDQFSVERPDGSNFTLKIRSTKLEDSAMYFCASRTAFYEQYFGPGTRLTVT.

This rearrangement joins TRBV5-4 to TRBJ1-1; D is perhaps TRBD1 (5 bases). Germline assignment: CDR1 SGHNT and CDR2 YYREEE (reference sequence). The CDR3 length is 14 residues. V lost 5 bases and J lost 5, with 16 bases in between. In DNA, the CDR3 is TGTGCCAGCAGTTTTCCCGACCGGGGGACTGAAGCTTTCTTT. The encoded protein is CASSFPDRGTEAFF.

The chain recombines TRBV21-1 with TRBJ1-4; TRBD1, the table's D call, was not compared with the DNA. TRBV21-1 is a known pseudogene. The CDR3 has 17 amino acids. The CDR3 DNA reads TGTGCCAGCAGCAAAGCTCCAGGGGGCTCAACTAATGAAAAACTGTTTTTT. Protein sequence: CASSKAPGGSTNEKLFF.

The V call is TRBV7-8, the J call TRBJ1-1; D uncertain. The CDR3 loop spans 14 amino acids. Germline CDR1 and CDR2: SGHVS and FQNEAQ. The ends were cut back, 6 bases at V and 1 base at J, with 12 bases in the middle. In DNA, the CDR3 is TGTGCCAGCAGGAGTAGAACAGAGAACACTGAAGCTTTCTTT. Translating it yields CASRSRTENTEAFF.

The CDR3 loop is CATSRVPQGNTDTQYF. Written as DNA, the CDR3 is TGTGCCACCAGCAGAGTTCCCCAGGGTAACACAGATACGCAGTATTTT. The V gene is TRBV15, the J gene TRBJ2-3; a weak D match, TRBD1 (5 bases). Germline lookup yields CDR1 LNHNV and CDR2 YYDKDF (reference sequence). The CDR3 has 16 amino acids. V lost 1 base, J lost 2 bases, and 13 bases lay in between.